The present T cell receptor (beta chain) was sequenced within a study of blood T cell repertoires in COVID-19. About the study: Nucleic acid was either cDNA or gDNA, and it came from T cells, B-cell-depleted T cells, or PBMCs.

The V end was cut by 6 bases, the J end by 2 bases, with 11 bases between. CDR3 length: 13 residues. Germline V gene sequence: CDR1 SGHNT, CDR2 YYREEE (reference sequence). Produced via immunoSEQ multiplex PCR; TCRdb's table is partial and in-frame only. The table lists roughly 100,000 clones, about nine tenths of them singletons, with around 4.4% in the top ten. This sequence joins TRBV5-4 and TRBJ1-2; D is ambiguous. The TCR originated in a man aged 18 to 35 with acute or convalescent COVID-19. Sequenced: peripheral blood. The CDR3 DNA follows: TGTGCCAGCACGACACAGCTGAACTATGGCTACACCTTC. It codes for CASTTQLNYGYTF.